This T cell receptor beta chain was sequenced for a study of blood T cells in healthy people across ages. At least 6 micrograms of total RNA were extracted per sample. Next came a second PCR, run for about 7 to 12 cycles, which used a sample-barcoded 5' primer along with a J-beta primer mix. Researchers report that each sample yielded at least 3 million CDR3-containing paired-end reads. One entry per CDR3 protein, called by TCRdb with MiXCR from the 5' RACE reads. The sample carries around 320,000 distinct CDR3 sequences, about 25% recorded once. This receptor was identified in a woman in her seventies in good health. Input material: blood.

This CDR3 is CSARRVQRAYEQYF. As DNA, the CDR3 is TGCAGTGCTAGAAGGGTACAGCGGGCGTACGAGCAGTACTTC. The chain combines TRBV20-1 with TRBJ2-7, with D maybe TRBD2 (6 bases). CDR3 length: 14 amino acids. V was pared by 2 bases and J by 4 bases, with 15 bases between. Germline V lookup: CDR1 DFQATT, CDR2 SNEGSKA (reference sequence).